This T cell receptor beta chain was found in a study of identical twins. Study-level results: Analyses based on zero insertions could be partly confounded by invariant MAIT and iNKT cells.

A universal primer site was created by template switching, with the cDNA bearing unique molecular identifiers. Via MiXCR, TCRdb re-called the 5' RACE reads, giving one row per CDR3 protein. The sample comprises 350,000 to 400,000 distinct CDR3 sequences, 8.5% to 10% of which are singletons, and 7.5% to 9.5% rests with the top ten. This clonotype occurred a few times. What it binds is not known. The CDR3 length is 14 residues. CDR1 is SGHRS and CDR2 is YFSETQ in the germline V gene. V lost 3 bases and J lost 2, with 9 bases in between. This chain connects TRBV5-1 to TRBJ2-1; D uncertain. The receptor was isolated from a woman aged 50 to 65 in good health. The sequencing input was naive T cells sorted from blood. As DNA, the CDR3 is TGCGCCAGCAGCTCAGATAGAACCTACAATGAGCAGTTCTTC. It encodes CASSSDRTYNEQFF. Full variable domain (rest looked up from reference TRBV5-1 and TRBJ2-1): KAGVTQTPRYLIKTRGQQVTLSCSPISGHRSVSWYQQTPGQGLQFLFEYFSETQRNKGNFPGRFSGRQFSNSRSEMNVSTLELGDSALYLCASSSDRTYNEQFFGPGTRLTVL.